Shown below are 28 T cell receptor beta chains from a single sample sequenced in a study of early T cells in non-severe SARS-CoV-2 infection. TCRdb re-called the 5' RACE reads through MiXCR, storing one row per CDR3 protein. The profile shows more than 65,000 distinct CDR3 sequences, under 15% of them singletons. Sequencing was performed on whole blood. The receptor source for this set is an adult who was a healthcare worker with PCR-confirmed SARS-CoV-2 infection or an uninfected control (not recorded which).

The chain joins TRBV29-1 to TRBJ2-3; 9 bases are shared with TRBD2. CDR3 length equals 15 residues. The junction had 10 bases not matched to a gene; V was cut back by 4 bases and J by 5 bases. Germline V gene sequence: CDR1 SQVTM, CDR2 ANQGSEA. The CDR3 DNA is TGCAGCGTTGCGCTCGGCGGGGGGGCCAAAGATACGCAGTATTTT. It translates to CSVALGGGAKDTQYF.

This clonotype was seen repeatedly, ten times or more. The CDR3 nucleotides read TGCAGTGCTAGAGATCTGCCGGGTATGAACACTGAAGCTTTCTTT. Amino acids: CSARDLPGMNTEAFF. The chain joins TRBV20-1 to TRBJ1-1; the D is unclear. The germline gives CDR1 DFQATT, CDR2 SNEGSKA (reference sequence). This CDR3 has 15 residues. Trimming left V 0 bases short and J 0 bases short, with 11 bases between.

This clonotype has at least ten counts. The chain joins TRBV20-1 to TRBJ1-5; D perhaps matches TRBD1 (5 bases). Germline values: CDR1 DFQATT, CDR2 SNEGSKA (reference sequence). This CDR3 contains 13 residues. V was trimmed by 3 bases and J by 1 base, leaving 7 bases between them. CDR3 coding DNA: TGCAGTGCTAGTCAGGGCAGCAATCAGCCCCAGCATTTT. Translation: CSASQGSNQPQHF.

This clonotype was observed a handful of times. The chain couples TRBV10-3 to TRBJ2-1, with D maybe TRBD1 (5 bases). This CDR3 spans 12 amino acids. V lost 2 bases and J lost 8, with 7 bases in between. Germline CDR1 reads ENHRY; CDR2 reads SYGVKD. The CDR3 spells CAISEGAYEQFF. As DNA, the CDR3 is TGTGCCATCAGTGAGGGGGCGTATGAGCAGTTCTTC.

This chain links TRBV29-1 with TRBJ2-6; 10 bases line up with TRBD1. This CDR3 has 16 amino acids. V shed 4 bases, J shed 2 bases, and the junction held 5 bases outside the gene matches. From germline, CDR1 is SQVTM and CDR2 ANQGSEA. CDR3 region: CSVVGDRGTGANVLTF. The CDR3 nucleotides read TGCAGCGTTGTTGGGGACAGGGGAACTGGGGCCAACGTCCTGACTTTC.

This clonotype was picked up many times. The V call is TRBV7-9, the J call TRBJ2-7; 14 bases are shared with TRBD2. Trimming took 3 bases from V and 4 from J; bases not matched to a gene: 2. Germline loops: CDR1 SEHNR, CDR2 FQNEAQ (reference sequence). The CDR3 is 15 residues long. In DNA form, the CDR3 reads TGTGCCAGCAGCTTCCGGACTAGCGGGGGGTACGAGCAGTACTTC. It translates to CASSFRTSGGYEQYF.

This clonotype was seen ten or more times. The chain joins TRBV11-2 to TRBJ2-3, with 7 positions matching TRBD1. The germline V gene has CDR1 SGHAT and CDR2 FQNNGV. Trimming took 1 base from V and 4 from J; bases not matched to a gene: 11. The CDR3 contains 17 residues. Here the CDR3 reads CASSLGGGQDFADTQYF. DNA for the CDR3: TGTGCCAGCAGCTTAGGGGGCGGACAGGATTTCGCAGATACGCAGTATTTT.

This clonotype was picked up a small number of times. The chain is built from TRBV28 and TRBJ1-2, with 9 bases matching TRBD1. The germline V gene has CDR1 MDHEN and CDR2 SYDVKM. The CDR3 is 15 residues long. V lost 3 bases, J lost 8 bases, and 10 bases stayed unmatched. CDR3 in DNA: TGTGCCAGCAGTTTGGTGGGGACAGGGACCCTAGGCTACACCTTC. This gives the protein CASSLVGTGTLGYTF.

There are many counts of this clonotype. The V gene is TRBV11-2, the J gene TRBJ2-4; D uncertain. The CDR3 has 15 amino acids. CDR1 and CDR2 (germline): SGHAT, FQNNGV. The V end lost 5 bases, the J end lost 1 base, and 12 bases lay between the germline ends. The CDR3 here is CASSLYVGAKNIQYF. DNA for the CDR3: TGTGCCAGCAGCCTCTACGTGGGGGCCAAAAACATTCAGTACTTC.

This clonotype has at least ten counts. This rearrangement joins TRBV12-5 to TRBJ1-2; TRBD1 aligns across 7 bases. With V trimmed by 7 bases and J by 6 bases, 11 bases remained unmatched. Germline CDR1 is LGHNT and CDR2 is FRNRAP. CDR3 length equals 14 residues. Here the CDR3 reads CASAAGGGRDGYTF. CDR3 DNA sequence: TGTGCTAGTGCCGCGGGAGGGGGCCGAGATGGCTACACCTTC.

This clonotype was observed many times. V is TRBV29-1 and J is TRBJ2-3, with D perhaps matching TRBD2 (6 bases). Trimming removed 3 bases at V and 0 bases at J, with 7 bases between. Germline-derived CDR1 and CDR2 are SQVTM and ANQGSEA. The CDR3 totals 13 residues. The CDR3 region has the DNA TGCAGCGTTGAGGCGGGGAGCACAGATACGCAGTATTTT. Translation gives CSVEAGSTDTQYF.

This clonotype was picked up many times. The V call is TRBV28, the J call TRBJ1-3; D might be TRBD1 (6 bases). Germline assignment: CDR1 MDHEN and CDR2 SYDVKM. V was clipped by 5 bases and J by 2 bases, with 10 bases between them. The CDR3 runs to 14 residues. The CDR3 sequence is CASSLQGAGNTIYF. For the CDR3, the DNA is TGTGCCAGCAGTCTACAGGGTGCTGGAAACACCATATATTTT.

This clonotype was picked up many times. This chain uses TRBV7-2 with TRBJ2-1, with TRBD2 matching 8 bases. J lost 8 bases, V lost 5 bases, and 8 bases had no gene match. CDR3 length: 14 amino acids. Germline CDR1 and CDR2: SGHTA and FQGNSA. The CDR3: CASSPGGAKYEQFF. The CDR3 nucleotides are TGTGCCAGCAGCCCCGGGGGGGCGAAGTATGAGCAGTTCTTC.

The CDR3 coding sequence is TGCAGCGCCGACCCACAGGGGAACTATGGCTACACCTTC. This encodes CSADPQGNYGYTF. The chain has TRBV29-1 and TRBJ1-2; 7 bases align to TRBD1. This CDR3 spans 13 amino acids. Germline CDR1 is SQVTM and CDR2 is ANQGSEA. J lost 2 bases, V lost 7 bases, and 7 bases had no gene match.

This clonotype was seen many times. The genes are TRBV30 and TRBJ2-3, with 8 bases aligning to TRBD1. CDR1 and CDR2 from the germline V gene are GTSNPN and SVGIG (reference sequence). This CDR3 has 16 amino acids. Losses at the gene ends were 0 bases for V and 5 bases for J; bases not matched to a gene: 10. The CDR3 protein is CAWSVGAGGLGDTQYF. The CDR3, as DNA: TGTGCCTGGAGTGTCGGGGCAGGGGGCCTGGGAGATACGCAGTATTTT.

The chain links TRBV5-1 to TRBJ2-2, with D uncertain. The CDR3 extends over 14 amino acids. Per germline, CDR1 SGHRS and CDR2 YFSETQ. The V end was cut by 1 base, the J end by 2 bases, with 6 bases between. The CDR3 is CASSLTHNTGELFF. The DNA of the CDR3 is TGCGCCAGCAGCTTGACCCATAACACCGGGGAGCTGTTTTTT.

This clonotype was picked up many times. This chain connects TRBV24-1 to TRBJ1-2; 7 nucleotides agree with TRBD1. Germline V gives CDR1 KGHDR, CDR2 SFDVKD. V lost 9 bases, J lost 8 bases, and 11 bases stayed unmatched. CDR3 length: 13 amino acids. The CDR3 is CATAGQASEGYTF. CDR3 DNA: TGTGCCACCGCCGGACAGGCTTCGGAAGGCTACACCTTC.

Ten or more counts support this clonotype. V and J are TRBV20-1 and TRBJ2-7; perhaps TRBD2 as D (6 bases). The CDR3 totals 14 residues. Germline V lookup: CDR1 DFQATT, CDR2 SNEGSKA (reference sequence). Trimming pared 4 bases from V and 0 bases from J, leaving 13 bases between. This chain's CDR3 is CSAKEGPDSYEQYF. The DNA of the CDR3 is TGCAGTGCTAAGGAGGGGCCGGACTCCTACGAGCAGTACTTC.

This clonotype was recorded at least ten times. The genes are TRBV20-1 and TRBJ2-7; 10 bases line up with TRBD1. Trimming at V came to 6 bases and at J to 0 bases, leaving 2 bases not matched to a gene. The CDR3 has 13 residues. Germline CDR1 and CDR2: DFQATT and SNEGSKA (reference sequence). The CDR3 is CSARTGGSYEQYF. CDR3 in DNA: TGCAGTGCCCGGACAGGGGGCTCCTACGAGCAGTACTTC.

V and J are TRBV28 and TRBJ1-1; possible D gene TRBD1, 6 bases. Germline CDR1 and CDR2: MDHEN and SYDVKM. V was shortened by 7 bases and J by 11 bases, with 26 bases between the two germline ends. The CDR3 covers 15 residues. The CDR3 DNA sequence: TGTGCCAGCATGGCGGGGGCGGCCGCTGAACACTGGGCTTTCTTT. It yields the protein CASMAGAAAEHWAFF.

This clonotype was seen repeatedly, ten times or more. This rearrangement joins TRBV28 to TRBJ2-1; D is tentatively TRBD1 or TRBD2 (5 bases each). CDR1 and CDR2 (germline): MDHEN, SYDVKM. The ends were cut back, 6 bases at V and 5 bases at J, with 14 bases in the middle. The CDR3 contains 14 residues. The CDR3 sequence is CASSHGDGNNEQFF. The CDR3 bases are TGTGCCAGCAGCCACGGGGACGGGAACAATGAGCAGTTCTTC.

This clonotype was counted once. The chain has TRBV29-1 and TRBJ2-1; 11 bases are shared with TRBD2. The CDR3 is 11 residues long. CDR1 is SQVTM and CDR2 is ANQGSEA in the germline V gene. The V gene end was trimmed by 7 bases and the J gene end by 12 bases; junction bases not matched to a gene: 5. The CDR3 DNA follows: TGCAGCGGGGGACTAGCGGAAGCGCAGTTCTTC. Its protein product is CSGGLAEAQFF.

The rearrangement uses TRBV27 and TRBJ1-6; D call uncertain. This CDR3 is built from 15 residues. Per germline, CDR1 MNHEY and CDR2 SMNVEV (reference sequence). The V and J ends lost 2 bases and 7 bases respectively, with 12 bases between them. CDR3 DNA sequence: TGTGCCAGCAGTTTAGTTTTGTCGGGAAATTCACCCCTCCACTTT. Protein product: CASSLVLSGNSPLHF.

V is TRBV19 and J is TRBJ2-3, with D possibly called TRBD1 or TRBD2 (5 bases each). Trimming took off 4 bases at V and 4 bases at J, with 9 bases between the two ends. This CDR3 is 13 amino acids long. The germline gives CDR1 LNHDA, CDR2 SQIVND (reference sequence). The CDR3 nucleotides are TGTGCCAGTAGTAAGGGACCCGCAGATACGCAGTATTTT. Its protein is CASSKGPADTQYF.

In this sample, this clonotype turned up many times. The V call is TRBV3-1, the J call TRBJ1-5; D is ambiguous. There are 14 residues in the CDR3. Per the germline V gene, CDR1 is LGHDT and CDR2 is YNNKEL (reference sequence). V lost 1 base to trimming and J lost 7 bases, with 11 bases between them. Here the CDR3 DNA reads TGTGCCAGCAGCCAAGGACCCCCGGGACAGCCCCAGCATTTT. It yields the protein CASSQGPPGQPQHF.

This clonotype was picked up many times. The rearrangement joins TRBV7-8 to TRBJ1-1; no definite D call. Trimming removed 3 bases from V and 1 base from J, with 9 bases in between. In germline, CDR1 is SGHVS, CDR2 FQNEAQ. The CDR3 covers 14 residues. Written as DNA, the CDR3 is TGTGCCAGCAGCTTGGCGCCACCGAACACTGAAGCTTTCTTT. This codes for CASSLAPPNTEAFF. Drawing the rest from reference TRBV7-8 and TRBJ1-1, the complete variable domain is GAGVSQSPRYKVAKRGQDVALRCDPISGHVSLFWYQQALGQGPEFLTYFQNEAQLDKSGLPSDRFFAERPEGSVSTLKIQRTQQEDSAVYLCASSLAPPNTEAFFGQGTRLTVV.

There are many counts of this clonotype. This chain joins TRBV6-2 or TRBV6-3 and TRBJ2-3; D remains unclear. Trimming stripped 0 bases from V and 6 bases from J, with 13 bases between. Germline V gives CDR1 MNHEY, CDR2 SVGEGT. CDR3 size: 15 residues. CDR3 sequence (DNA): TGTGCCAGCAGTTACTCGAATGCCCCCTCGGATACGCAGTATTTT. Encoded protein: CASSYSNAPSDTQYF.

The V gene is TRBV20-1, the J gene TRBJ2-1; TRBD2 matches at 10 bases. Germline loops: CDR1 DFQATT, CDR2 SNEGSKA (reference sequence). CDR3 size: 14 residues. V was pared by 3 bases and J by 4 bases, with 3 bases of the junction left unmatched. DNA of the CDR3: TGCAGTGCTAGTGGGACTAGCGCTTACAATGAGCAGTTCTTC. As protein: CSASGTSAYNEQFF.